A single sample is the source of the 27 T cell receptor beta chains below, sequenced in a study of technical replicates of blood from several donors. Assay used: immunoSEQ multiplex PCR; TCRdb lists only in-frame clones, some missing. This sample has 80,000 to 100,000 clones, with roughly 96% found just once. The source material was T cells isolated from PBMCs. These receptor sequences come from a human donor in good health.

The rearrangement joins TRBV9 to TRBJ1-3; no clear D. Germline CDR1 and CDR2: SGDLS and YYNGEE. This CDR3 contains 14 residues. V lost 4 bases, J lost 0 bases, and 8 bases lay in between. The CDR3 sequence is CASSPEISGNTIYF. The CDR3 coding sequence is TGTGCCAGCAGCCCCGAGATCTCTGGAAACACCATATATTTT.

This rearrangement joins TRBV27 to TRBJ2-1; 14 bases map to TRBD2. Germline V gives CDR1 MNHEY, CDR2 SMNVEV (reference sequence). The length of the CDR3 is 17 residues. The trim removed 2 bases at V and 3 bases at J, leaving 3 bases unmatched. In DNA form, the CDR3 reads TGTGCCAGCAGTTTAGAGGGACTAGCGGGGGACTACAATGAGCAGTTCTTC. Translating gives CASSLEGLAGDYNEQFF.

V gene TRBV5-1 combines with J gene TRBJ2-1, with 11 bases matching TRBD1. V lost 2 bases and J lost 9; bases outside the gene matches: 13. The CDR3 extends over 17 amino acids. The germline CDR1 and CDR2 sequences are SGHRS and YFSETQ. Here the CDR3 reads CASSLKSTGTGGGEQFF. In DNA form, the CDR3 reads TGCGCCAGCAGCTTAAAAAGCACCGGGACAGGGGGTGGTGAGCAGTTCTTC.

Here the CDR3 DNA reads TGTGCCAGCAGTTATACCTTGAAGACCCTGGACAGGGACTACGAGCAGTACTTC. It translates to CASSYTLKTLDRDYEQYF. The gene calls are TRBV28 and TRBJ2-7, with TRBD1 matching 8 bases. There are 18 residues in the CDR3. Germline V gene data show CDR1 as MDHEN and CDR2 as SYDVKM. V was clipped by 4 bases and J by 3 bases; unmatched bases: 17. Full variable domain (rest looked up from reference TRBV28 and TRBJ2-7): DVKVTQSSRYLVKRTGEKVFLECVQDMDHENMFWYRQDPGLGLRLIYFSYDVKMKEKGDIPEGYSVSREKKERFSLILESASTNQTSMYLCASSYTLKTLDRDYEQYFGPGTRLTVT.

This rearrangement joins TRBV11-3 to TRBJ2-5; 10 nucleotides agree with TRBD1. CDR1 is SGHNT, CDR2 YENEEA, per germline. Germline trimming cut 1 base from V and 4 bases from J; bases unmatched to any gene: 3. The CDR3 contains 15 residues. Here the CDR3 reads CASSLGTGGRETQYF. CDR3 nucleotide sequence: TGTGCCAGCAGCTTAGGGACAGGGGGACGAGAGACCCAGTACTTC.

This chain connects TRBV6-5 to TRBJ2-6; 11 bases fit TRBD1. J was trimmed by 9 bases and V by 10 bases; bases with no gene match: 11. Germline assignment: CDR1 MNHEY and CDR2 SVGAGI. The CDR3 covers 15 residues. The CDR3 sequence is CATSGQGEIVNVLTF. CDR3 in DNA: TGTGCCACCTCGGGACAGGGGGAAATTGTCAACGTCCTGACTTTC.

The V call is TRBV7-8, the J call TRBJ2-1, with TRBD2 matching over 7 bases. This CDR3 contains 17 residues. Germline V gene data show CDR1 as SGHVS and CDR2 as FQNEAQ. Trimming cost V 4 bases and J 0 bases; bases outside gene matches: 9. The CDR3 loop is CASSSTSSVSSYNEQFF. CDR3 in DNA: TGTGCCAGCAGCTCGACTAGCTCCGTGAGCTCCTACAATGAGCAGTTCTTC.

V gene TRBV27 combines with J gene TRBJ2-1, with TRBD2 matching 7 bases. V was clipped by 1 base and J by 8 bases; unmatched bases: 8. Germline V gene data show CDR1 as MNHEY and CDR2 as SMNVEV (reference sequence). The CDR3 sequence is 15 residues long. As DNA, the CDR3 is TGTGCCAGCAGTTTATTTGGGGAGGGTAGTGATGAGCAGTTCTTC. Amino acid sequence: CASSLFGEGSDEQFF.

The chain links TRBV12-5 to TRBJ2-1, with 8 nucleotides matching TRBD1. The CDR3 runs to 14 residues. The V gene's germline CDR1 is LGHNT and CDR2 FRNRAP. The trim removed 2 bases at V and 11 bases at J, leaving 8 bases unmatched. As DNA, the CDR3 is TGTGCTAGTGGTTTGTCAGGGGGCTTGGGTAAGCAGTTCTTC. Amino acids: CASGLSGGLGKQFF.

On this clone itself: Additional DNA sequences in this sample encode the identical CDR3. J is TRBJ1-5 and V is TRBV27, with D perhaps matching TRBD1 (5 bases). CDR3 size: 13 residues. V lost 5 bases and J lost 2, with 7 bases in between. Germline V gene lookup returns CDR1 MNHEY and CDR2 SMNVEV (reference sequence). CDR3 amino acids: CASSLRGNQPQHF. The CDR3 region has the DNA TGTGCCAGCAGTCTCAGGGGCAATCAGCCCCAGCATTTT.

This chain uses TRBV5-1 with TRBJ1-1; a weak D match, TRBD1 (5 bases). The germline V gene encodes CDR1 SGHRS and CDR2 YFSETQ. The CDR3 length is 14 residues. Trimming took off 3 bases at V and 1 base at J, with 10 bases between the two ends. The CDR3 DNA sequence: TGCGCCAGCAGCTCACAGGTTCCGAACACTGAAGCTTTCTTT. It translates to CASSSQVPNTEAFF.

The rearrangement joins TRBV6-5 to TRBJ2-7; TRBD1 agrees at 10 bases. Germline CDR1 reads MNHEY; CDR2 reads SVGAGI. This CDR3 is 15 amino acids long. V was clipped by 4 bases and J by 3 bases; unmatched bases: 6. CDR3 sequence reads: CASSSPTGGGYEQYF. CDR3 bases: TGTGCCAGCAGTTCCCCGACAGGGGGCGGCTACGAGCAGTACTTC.

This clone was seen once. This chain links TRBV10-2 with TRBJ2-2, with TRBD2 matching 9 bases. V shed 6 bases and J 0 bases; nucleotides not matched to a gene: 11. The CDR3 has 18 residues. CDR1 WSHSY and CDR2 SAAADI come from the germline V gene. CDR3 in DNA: TGCGCCAGCAGCACTCTTATGACTAGCGGAGCGAACACCGGGGAGCTGTTTTTT. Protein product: CASSTLMTSGANTGELFF.

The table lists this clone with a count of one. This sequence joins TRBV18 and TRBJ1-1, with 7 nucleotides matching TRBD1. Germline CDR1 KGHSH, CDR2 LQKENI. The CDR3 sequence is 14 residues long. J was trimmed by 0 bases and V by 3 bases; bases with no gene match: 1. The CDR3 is CASSPGQLNTEAFF. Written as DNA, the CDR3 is TGTGCCAGCTCACCGGGACAGTTGAACACTGAAGCTTTCTTT.

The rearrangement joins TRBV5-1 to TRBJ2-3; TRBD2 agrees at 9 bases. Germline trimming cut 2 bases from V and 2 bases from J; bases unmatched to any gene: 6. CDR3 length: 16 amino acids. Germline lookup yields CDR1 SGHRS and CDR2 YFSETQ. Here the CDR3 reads CASSLSGRPPTDTQYF. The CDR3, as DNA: TGCGCCAGCAGCTTAAGCGGGAGGCCCCCCACAGATACGCAGTATTTT.

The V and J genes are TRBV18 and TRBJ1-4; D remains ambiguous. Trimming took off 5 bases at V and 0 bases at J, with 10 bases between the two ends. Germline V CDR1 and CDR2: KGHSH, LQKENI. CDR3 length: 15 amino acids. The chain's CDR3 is CASSSYTATNEKLFF. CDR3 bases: TGTGCCAGCTCATCGTATACTGCAACTAATGAAAAACTGTTTTTT.

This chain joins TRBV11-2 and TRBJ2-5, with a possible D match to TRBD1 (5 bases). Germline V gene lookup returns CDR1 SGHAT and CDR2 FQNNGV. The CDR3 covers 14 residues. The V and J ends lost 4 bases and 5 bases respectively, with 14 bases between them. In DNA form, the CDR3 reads TGTGCCAGCAGCTCCTTAGTGGGGCGGGAGACCCAGTACTTC. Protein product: CASSSLVGRETQYF.

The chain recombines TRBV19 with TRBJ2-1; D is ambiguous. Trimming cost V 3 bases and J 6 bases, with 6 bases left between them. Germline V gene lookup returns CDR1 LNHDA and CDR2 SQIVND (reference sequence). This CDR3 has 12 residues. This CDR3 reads CASSIAGNEQFF. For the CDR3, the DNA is TGTGCCAGTAGTATCGCCGGCAATGAGCAGTTCTTC.

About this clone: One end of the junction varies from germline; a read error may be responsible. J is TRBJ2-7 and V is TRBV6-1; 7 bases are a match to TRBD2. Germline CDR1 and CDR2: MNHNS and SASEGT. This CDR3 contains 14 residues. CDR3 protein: CASSGAGDLYGQYF. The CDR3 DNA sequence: TGTGCCAGCAGTGGGGCGGGAGACCTCTACGGGCAGTACTTC.

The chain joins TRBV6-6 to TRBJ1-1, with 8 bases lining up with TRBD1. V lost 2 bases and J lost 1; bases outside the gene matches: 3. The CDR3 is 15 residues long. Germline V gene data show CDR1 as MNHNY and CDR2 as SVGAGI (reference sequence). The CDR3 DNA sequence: TGTGCCAGCAGTTACCCCGGACAGGGGAACACTGAAGCTTTCTTT. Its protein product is CASSYPGQGNTEAFF.

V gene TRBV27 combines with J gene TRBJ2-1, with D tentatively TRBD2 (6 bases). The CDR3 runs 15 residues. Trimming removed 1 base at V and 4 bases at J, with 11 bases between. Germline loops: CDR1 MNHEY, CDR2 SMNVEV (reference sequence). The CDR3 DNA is TGTGCCAGCAGTTTATGGCGGGGACTGTACAATGAGCAGTTCTTC. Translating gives CASSLWRGLYNEQFF.

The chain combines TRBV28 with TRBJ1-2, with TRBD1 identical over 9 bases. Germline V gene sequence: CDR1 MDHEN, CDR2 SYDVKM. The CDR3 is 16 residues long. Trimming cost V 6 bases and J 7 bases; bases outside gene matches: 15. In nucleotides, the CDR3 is TGTGCCAGCAGCTACCCTCCGGGACAGGGATTCGGTGGCTACACCTTC. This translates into CASSYPPGQGFGGYTF.

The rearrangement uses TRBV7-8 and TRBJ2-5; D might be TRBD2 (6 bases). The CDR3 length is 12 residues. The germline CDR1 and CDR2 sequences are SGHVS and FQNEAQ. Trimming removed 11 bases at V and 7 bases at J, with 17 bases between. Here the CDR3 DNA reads TGTGCCTCCTGGGCGGGGCGGGGGACCCAGTACTTC. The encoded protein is CASWAGRGTQYF.

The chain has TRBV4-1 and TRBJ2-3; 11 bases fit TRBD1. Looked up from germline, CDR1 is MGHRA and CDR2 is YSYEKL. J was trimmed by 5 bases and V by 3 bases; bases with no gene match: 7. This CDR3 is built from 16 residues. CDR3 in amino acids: CASSHLDRGRGDTQYF. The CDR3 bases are TGCGCCAGCAGCCACCTGGACAGGGGGCGCGGAGATACGCAGTATTTT.

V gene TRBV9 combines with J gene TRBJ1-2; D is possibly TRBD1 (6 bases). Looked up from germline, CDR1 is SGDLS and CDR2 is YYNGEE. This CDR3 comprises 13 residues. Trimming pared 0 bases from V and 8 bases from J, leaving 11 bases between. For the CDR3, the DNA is TGTGCCAGCAGCGTAGACAGGGTGGGCGGCTACACCTTC. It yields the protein CASSVDRVGGYTF.

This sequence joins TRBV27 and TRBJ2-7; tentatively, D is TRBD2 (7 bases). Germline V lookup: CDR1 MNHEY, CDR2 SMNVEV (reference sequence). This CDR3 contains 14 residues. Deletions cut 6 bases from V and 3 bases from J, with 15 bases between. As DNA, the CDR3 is TGTGCCAGCAGCAACCCAGGGGAGGGCTACGAGCAGTACTTC. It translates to CASSNPGEGYEQYF.

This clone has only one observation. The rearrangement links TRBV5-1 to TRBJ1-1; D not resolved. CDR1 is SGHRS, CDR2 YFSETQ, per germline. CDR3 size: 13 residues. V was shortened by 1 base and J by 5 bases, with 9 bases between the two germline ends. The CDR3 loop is CASSLNGVTEAFF. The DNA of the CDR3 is TGCGCCAGCAGCTTGAACGGGGTAACTGAAGCTTTCTTT.